The 13 T cell receptor beta chains presented below share a single source sample, sequenced in a study of chronic HIV infection and antiretroviral therapy. TCRdb reanalysed the 5' RACE reads using MiXCR and keeps one entry per CDR3 protein. Seen here are over 40,000 distinct CDR3 sequences, approximately 20% observed once, and the top ten hold 2.8%. The sample taken for sequencing was peripheral blood. The receptor source for this set is an adult who had HIV and had not received antiretroviral therapy, or was an uninfected healthy control (not recorded which).

This clonotype was observed a handful of times. V gene TRBV12-3 or TRBV12-4 combines with J gene TRBJ2-3; 14 nucleotides match TRBD2. The junction had 11 bases not matched to a gene; V was cut back by 4 bases and J by 2 bases. This CDR3 spans 19 amino acids. The CDR3 region has the DNA TGTGCCAGCAGTTCCAGGGGACTAGCGGGAGTTGGACCCACAGATACGCAGTATTTT. As protein: CASSSRGLAGVGPTDTQYF.

V gene TRBV29-1 combines with J gene TRBJ2-5; 8 bases are a match to TRBD2. The CDR3 consists of 15 residues. V dropped 7 bases and J dropped 1; count of bases not matched to a gene: 11. Germline V gene lookup returns CDR1 SQVTM and CDR2 ANQGSEA. This CDR3 reads CSAAPGAGAQETQYF. In nucleotides, the CDR3 is TGCAGCGCTGCCCCGGGAGCGGGGGCCCAAGAGACCCAGTACTTC.

The sample holds a few counts of this clonotype. The chain carries TRBV28 and TRBJ1-1; D unclear. Trimming pared 8 bases from V and 2 bases from J, leaving 6 bases between. The V gene's germline CDR1 is MDHEN and CDR2 SYDVKM. The CDR3 sequence is 11 residues long. As DNA, the CDR3 is TGTGCCAGCTCCGGTAACACTGAAGCTTTCTTT. This sequence encodes CASSGNTEAFF.

This clonotype appeared a few times. The chain employs TRBV4-2 and TRBJ2-7, with D unclear. The CDR3 length is 15 residues. Germline loops: CDR1 LGHNA, CDR2 YNFKEQ. The V gene lost 0 bases and the J gene lost 3 bases, with 12 bases spanning the gap. CDR3 DNA: TGTGCCAGCAGCCAAGAAGTGGGCAGACTCTACGAGCAGTACTTC. Amino acid sequence: CASSQEVGRLYEQYF.

The chain joins TRBV29-1 to TRBJ2-7, with TRBD1 as a possible D gene (5 bases). Germline CDR1 SQVTM, CDR2 ANQGSEA. V lost 5 bases and J 5 bases, leaving 16 bases between the germline ends. This CDR3 has 13 amino acids. The CDR3 loop is CSVIRVLDNEQYF. CDR3 DNA: TGCAGCGTTATCAGGGTATTAGACAACGAGCAGTACTTC.

DNA for the CDR3: TGCGCCAGCAGCCGGGGGGAGGGAGGGCAGTTCTTC. Amino acid sequence: CASSRGEGGQFF. The chain employs TRBV4-1 and TRBJ2-1; 7 bases match TRBD2. Germline V gene lookup returns CDR1 MGHRA and CDR2 YSYEKL. The CDR3 has 12 amino acids. V trimming: 4 bases; J trimming: 12 bases; junction bases outside the gene matches: 6.

This clonotype was picked up a small number of times. V is TRBV6-1 and J is TRBJ1-1; the match to TRBD1 covers 7 bases. CDR3 length: 10 residues. V lost 10 bases to trimming and J lost 7 bases; unmatched junction nucleotides: 3. Germline V CDR1 and CDR2: MNHNS, SASEGT. CDR3 in amino acids: CATYRGEAFF. CDR3 nucleotide sequence: TGTGCCACCTACAGGGGTGAAGCTTTCTTT.

V gene TRBV5-1 combines with J gene TRBJ2-1, with 7 bases lining up with TRBD2. V lost 3 bases, J lost 7 bases, and 13 bases stayed unmatched. CDR1 SGHRS and CDR2 YFSETQ come from the germline V gene. There are 16 residues in the CDR3. CDR3 in DNA: TGCGCCAGCAGCTCCTCGAGAGGGAGGGCGGGGAATGAGCAGTTCTTC. Amino acid sequence: CASSSSRGRAGNEQFF.

V and J are TRBV20-1 and TRBJ2-3; D is uncertain. Germline assignment: CDR1 DFQATT and CDR2 SNEGSKA (reference sequence). The CDR3 is 11 residues long. V was cut by 3 bases and J by 4 bases, with 5 bases left in between. In nucleotides, the CDR3 is TGCAGTGCTAGGAAATCAGATACGCAGTATTTT. Residues: CSARKSDTQYF.

This clonotype has only a few counts. This chain joins TRBV14 and TRBJ2-7; D is unresolved. Germline lookup yields CDR1 SGHDN and CDR2 FVKESK. The CDR3 consists of 14 residues. Trimming pared 3 bases from V and 3 bases from J, leaving 12 bases between. The CDR3 DNA is TGTGCCAGCAGCCAGGCCCCCGGCCGCTACGAGCAGTACTTC. This encodes CASSQAPGRYEQYF.

The chain has TRBV5-1 and TRBJ2-1; D might be TRBD2 (5 bases). The V and J ends lost 4 bases and 8 bases respectively, with 13 bases between them. CDR1 and CDR2 (germline): SGHRS, YFSETQ. The CDR3 has 13 residues. CDR3 region: CASSLLREDEQFF. The DNA of the CDR3 is TGCGCCAGCAGCCTCCTGAGGGAAGATGAGCAGTTCTTC. Full variable domain (outside the CDR3, taken from reference TRBV5-1 and TRBJ2-1): KAGVTQTPRYLIKTRGQQVTLSCSPISGHRSVSWYQQTPGQGLQFLFEYFSETQRNKGNFPGRFSGRQFSNSRSEMNVSTLELGDSALYLCASSLLREDEQFFGPGTRLTVL.

This clonotype was seen a few times. This chain joins TRBV4-2 and TRBJ1-6, with a tentative D call TRBD1 (6 bases). Trimming removed 0 bases from V and 10 bases from J, with 16 bases in between. From germline, CDR1 is LGHNA and CDR2 YNFKEQ. The CDR3 extends over 16 amino acids. As DNA, the CDR3 is TGTGCCAGCAGCCAAGACCCACAGGGCATGGGATCACCCCTCCACTTT. Its protein product is CASSQDPQGMGSPLHF.

V gene TRBV7-9 combines with J gene TRBJ2-7, with 7 bases fitting TRBD1. The CDR3 loop spans 14 amino acids. CDR1 and CDR2 (germline): SEHNR, FQNEAQ (reference sequence). V lost 4 bases to trimming and J lost 4 bases; unmatched junction nucleotides: 7. This CDR3 reads CASSSEGARYEQYF. As DNA, the CDR3 is TGTGCCAGCAGCTCTGAGGGGGCGCGGTACGAGCAGTACTTC. Variable domain in full (rest from reference TRBV7-9 and TRBJ2-7): DTGVSQNPRHKITKRGQNVTFRCDPISEHNRLYWYRQTLGQGPEFLTYFQNEAQLEKSRLLSDRFSAERPKGSFSTLEIQRTEQGDSAMYLCASSSEGARYEQYFGPGTRLTVT.